The clone carrying this T cell receptor (beta chain) was counted a single time. This table comes from immunoSEQ multiplex PCR, and its TCRdb copy is limited to in-frame clones, with some not included. The sample lists about 150,000 clones; approximately 85% were seen once. The sample is drawn from a study of blood T cell repertoires in COVID-19. Study as a whole: The United States, Italy and Spain supplied acute and convalescent COVID-19 samples. Nucleic acid was either cDNA or gDNA, and it came from T cells, B-cell-depleted T cells, or PBMCs.

Losses at the gene ends were 0 bases for V and 1 base for J; bases not matched to a gene: 4. Germline lookup yields CDR1 SGHRS and CDR2 YFSETQ. The CDR3 has 16 amino acids. Enrolled during active infection, Seattle patients were then followed longitudinally. The sequence was collected from a woman aged 55-75 years with COVID-19, enrolled during active disease. Sequenced: peripheral blood. The rearrangement joins TRBV5-1 to TRBJ1-1; 9 bases align to TRBD1. The CDR3 here is CASSLGQGVSNTEAFF. The DNA of the CDR3 is TGCGCCAGCAGCTTGGGACAGGGGGTTTCGAACACTGAAGCTTTCTTT.